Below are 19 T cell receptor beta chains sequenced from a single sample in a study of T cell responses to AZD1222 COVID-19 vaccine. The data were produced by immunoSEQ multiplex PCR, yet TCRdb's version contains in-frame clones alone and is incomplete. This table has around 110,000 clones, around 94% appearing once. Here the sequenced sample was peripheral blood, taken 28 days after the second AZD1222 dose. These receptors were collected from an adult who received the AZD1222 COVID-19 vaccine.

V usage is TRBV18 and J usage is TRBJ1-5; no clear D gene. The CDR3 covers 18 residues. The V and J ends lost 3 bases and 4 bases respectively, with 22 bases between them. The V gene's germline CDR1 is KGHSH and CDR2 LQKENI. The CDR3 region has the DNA TGTGCCAGCTCACCTACTTCCGGGTGGGCCGGTCAGAATCAGCCCCAGCATTTT. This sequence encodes CASSPTSGWAGQNQPQHF.

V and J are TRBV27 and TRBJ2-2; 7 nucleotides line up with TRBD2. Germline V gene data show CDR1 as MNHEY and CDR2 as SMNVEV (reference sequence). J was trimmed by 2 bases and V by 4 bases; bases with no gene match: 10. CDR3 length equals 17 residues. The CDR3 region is CASSWVRGGRNTGELFF. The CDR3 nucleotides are TGTGCCAGCAGTTGGGTTCGGGGCGGGAGAAACACCGGGGAGCTGTTTTTT.

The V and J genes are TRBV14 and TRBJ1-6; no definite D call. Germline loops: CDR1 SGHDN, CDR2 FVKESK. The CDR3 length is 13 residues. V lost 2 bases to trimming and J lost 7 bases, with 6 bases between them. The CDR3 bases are TGTGCCAGCAGCCAAAACGGGAATTCACCCCTCCACTTT. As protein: CASSQNGNSPLHF.

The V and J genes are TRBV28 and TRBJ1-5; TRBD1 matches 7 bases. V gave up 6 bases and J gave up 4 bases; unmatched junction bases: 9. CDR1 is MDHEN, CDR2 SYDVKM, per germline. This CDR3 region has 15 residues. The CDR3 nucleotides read TGTGCCAGCAGACCCCGACAGGGAGGGAATCAGCCCCAGCATTTT. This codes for CASRPRQGGNQPQHF.

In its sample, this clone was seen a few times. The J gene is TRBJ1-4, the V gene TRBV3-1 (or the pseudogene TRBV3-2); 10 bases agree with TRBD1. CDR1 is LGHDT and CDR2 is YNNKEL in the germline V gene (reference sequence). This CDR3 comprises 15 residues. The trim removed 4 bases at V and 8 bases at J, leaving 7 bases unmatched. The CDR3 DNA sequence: TGTGCCAGCAGCCCCGGGACAGGGGAGGCGGAAAAACTGTTTTTT. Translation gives CASSPGTGEAEKLFF.

The CDR3 DNA sequence: TGCGCCAGCAGCTTGGCCGAGGGGGGACCCAACACTGAAGCTTTCTTT. This gives the protein CASSLAEGGPNTEAFF. This chain uses TRBV5-1 with TRBJ1-1, with D perhaps matching TRBD1 (6 bases). In germline, CDR1 is SGHRS, CDR2 YFSETQ. Trimming shortened V by 0 bases and J by 2 bases, and 14 bases separated the two germline ends. The CDR3 contains 16 residues.

CDR3 sequence (DNA): TGTGCCAGCAGTGGGGGGACCGGGACAGACAACACCGGGGAGCTGTTTTTT. It codes for CASSGGTGTDNTGELFF. The chain uses TRBV11-3 and TRBJ2-2; possible D gene TRBD1, 7 bases. Germline CDR1 reads SGHNT; CDR2 reads YENEEA. CDR3 length: 17 residues. V was trimmed by 6 bases and J by 2 bases, leaving 19 bases between them.

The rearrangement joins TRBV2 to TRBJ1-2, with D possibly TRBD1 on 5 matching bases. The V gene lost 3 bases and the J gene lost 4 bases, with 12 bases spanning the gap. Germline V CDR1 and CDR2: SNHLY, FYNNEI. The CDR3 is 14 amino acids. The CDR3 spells CASSEVGRVYGYTF. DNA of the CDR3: TGTGCCAGCAGTGAGGTGGGGCGCGTCTATGGCTACACCTTC.

As DNA, the CDR3 is TGTGCCGCGACGGCTAGGAGTTTGGAGACCCAGTACTTC. Protein sequence: CAATARSLETQYF. The V call is TRBV5-8, the J call TRBJ2-5; no clear D. Germline V gene lookup returns CDR1 SGHTS and CDR2 YDEGEE. V was trimmed by 10 bases and J by 5 bases, leaving 18 bases between them. The CDR3 is 13 residues long.

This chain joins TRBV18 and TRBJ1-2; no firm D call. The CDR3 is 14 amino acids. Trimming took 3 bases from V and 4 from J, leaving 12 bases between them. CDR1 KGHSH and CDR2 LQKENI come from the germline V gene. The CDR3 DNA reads TGTGCCAGCTCACCGTCAGCGTCGGGCTATGGCTACACCTTC. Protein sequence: CASSPSASGYGYTF.

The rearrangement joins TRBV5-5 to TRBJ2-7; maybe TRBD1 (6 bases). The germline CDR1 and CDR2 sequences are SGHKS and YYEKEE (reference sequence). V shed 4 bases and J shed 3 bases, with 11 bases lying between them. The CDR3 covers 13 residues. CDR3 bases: TGTGCCAGCAGCCAGCCGGACAGCTACGAGCAGTACTTC. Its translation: CASSQPDSYEQYF.

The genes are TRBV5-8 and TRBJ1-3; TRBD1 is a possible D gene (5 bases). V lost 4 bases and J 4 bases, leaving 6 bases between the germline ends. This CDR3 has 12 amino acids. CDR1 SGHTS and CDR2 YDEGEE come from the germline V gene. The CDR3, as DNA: TGTGCCAGCAGCAGGGACGGAAACACCATATATTTT. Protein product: CASSRDGNTIYF.

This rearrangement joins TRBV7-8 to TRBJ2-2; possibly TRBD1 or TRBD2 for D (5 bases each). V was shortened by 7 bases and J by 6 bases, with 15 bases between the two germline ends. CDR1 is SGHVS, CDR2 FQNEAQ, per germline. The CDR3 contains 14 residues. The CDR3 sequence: CASTPGPYAGELFF. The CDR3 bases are TGTGCCAGCACCCCGGGACCCTATGCCGGGGAGCTGTTTTTT.

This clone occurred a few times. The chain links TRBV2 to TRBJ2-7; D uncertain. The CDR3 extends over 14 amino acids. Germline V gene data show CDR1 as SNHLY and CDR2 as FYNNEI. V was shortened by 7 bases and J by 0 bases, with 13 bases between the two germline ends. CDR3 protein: CASTEGRGSYEQYF. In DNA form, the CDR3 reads TGTGCCAGCACCGAAGGCAGAGGCTCCTACGAGCAGTACTTC.

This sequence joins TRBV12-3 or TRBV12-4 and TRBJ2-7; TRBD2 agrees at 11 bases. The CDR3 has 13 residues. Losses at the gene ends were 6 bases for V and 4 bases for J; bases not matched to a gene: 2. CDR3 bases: TGTGCCAGCAGAGGGACTAGCGGATACGAGCAGTACTTC. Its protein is CASRGTSGYEQYF.

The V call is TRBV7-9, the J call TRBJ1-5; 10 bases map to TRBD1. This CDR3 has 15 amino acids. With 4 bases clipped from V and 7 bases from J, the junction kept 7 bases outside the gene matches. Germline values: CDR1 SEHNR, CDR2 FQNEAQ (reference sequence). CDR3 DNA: TGTGCCAGCAGCTCGACAGGGGGCCGGGGACAGCCCCAGCATTTT. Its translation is CASSSTGGRGQPQHF.

As DNA, the CDR3 is TGTGCCAGCAGCTTGGAAGGGCAGGGCGGCACTGAAGCTTTCTTT. Encoded protein: CASSLEGQGGTEAFF. The chain employs TRBV5-8 and TRBJ1-1; a weak D match, TRBD1 (5 bases). V was shortened by 0 bases and J by 4 bases, with 13 bases between the two germline ends. Looked up from germline, CDR1 is SGHTS and CDR2 is YDEGEE. The CDR3 has 15 residues.

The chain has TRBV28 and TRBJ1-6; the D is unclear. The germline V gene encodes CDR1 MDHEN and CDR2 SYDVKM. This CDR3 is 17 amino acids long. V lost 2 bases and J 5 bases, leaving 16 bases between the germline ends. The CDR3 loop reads CASSLDLVLTDNSPLHF. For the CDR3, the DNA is TGTGCCAGCAGTTTAGACCTCGTCCTGACTGATAATTCACCCCTCCACTTT.

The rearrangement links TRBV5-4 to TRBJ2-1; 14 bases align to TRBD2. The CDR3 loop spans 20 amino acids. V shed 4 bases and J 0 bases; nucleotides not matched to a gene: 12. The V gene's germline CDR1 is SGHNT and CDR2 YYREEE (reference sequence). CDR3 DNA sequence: TGTGCCAGCAGCCCACTGGGGGGGACTAGCGGGAGAGGCTCCTACAATGAGCAGTTCTTC. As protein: CASSPLGGTSGRGSYNEQFF. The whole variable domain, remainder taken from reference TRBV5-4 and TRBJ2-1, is ETGVTQSPTHLIKTRGQQVTLRCSSQSGHNTVSWYQQALGQGPQFIFQYYREEENGRGNFPPRFSGLQFPNYSSELNVNALELDDSALYLCASSPLGGTSGRGSYNEQFFGPGTRLTVL.